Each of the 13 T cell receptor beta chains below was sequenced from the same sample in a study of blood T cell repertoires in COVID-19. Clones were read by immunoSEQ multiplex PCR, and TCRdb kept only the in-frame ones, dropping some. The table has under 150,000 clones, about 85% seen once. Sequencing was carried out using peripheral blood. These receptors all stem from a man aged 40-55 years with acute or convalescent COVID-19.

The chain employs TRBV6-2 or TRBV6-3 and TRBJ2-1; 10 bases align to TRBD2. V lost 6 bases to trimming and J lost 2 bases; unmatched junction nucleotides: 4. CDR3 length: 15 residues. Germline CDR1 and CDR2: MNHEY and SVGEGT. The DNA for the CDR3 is TGTGCCAGCAGCCAGGGACTAGCGCCCTACAATGAGCAGTTCTTC. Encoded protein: CASSQGLAPYNEQFF.

The CDR3 bases are TGTGCCAGCAGTGATCCGGGACAGGGTCTCGCCGGGGAGCTGTTTTTT. This encodes CASSDPGQGLAGELFF. The genes are TRBV25-1 and TRBJ2-2, with TRBD1 matching 9 bases. CDR1 is MGHDK, CDR2 SYGVNS, per germline. The CDR3 runs to 16 residues. The V gene end was trimmed by 3 bases and the J gene end by 6 bases; junction bases not matched to a gene: 8.

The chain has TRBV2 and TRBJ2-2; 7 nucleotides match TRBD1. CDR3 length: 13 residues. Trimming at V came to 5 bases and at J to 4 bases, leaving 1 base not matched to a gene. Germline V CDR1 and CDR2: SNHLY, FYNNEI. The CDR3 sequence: CASSRTGTGELFF. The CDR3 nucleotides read TGTGCCAGCAGTCGGACAGGCACCGGGGAGCTGTTTTTT.

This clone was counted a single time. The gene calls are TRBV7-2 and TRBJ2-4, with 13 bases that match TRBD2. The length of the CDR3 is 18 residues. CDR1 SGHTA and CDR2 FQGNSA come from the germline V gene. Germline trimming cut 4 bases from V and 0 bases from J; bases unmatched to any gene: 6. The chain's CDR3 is CASSSGLAGTLAKNIQYF. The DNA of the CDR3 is TGTGCCAGCAGCTCGGGACTAGCGGGGACACTAGCCAAAAACATTCAGTACTTC.

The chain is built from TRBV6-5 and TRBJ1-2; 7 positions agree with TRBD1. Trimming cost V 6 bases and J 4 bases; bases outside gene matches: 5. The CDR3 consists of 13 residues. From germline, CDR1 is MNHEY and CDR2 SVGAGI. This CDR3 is CASSPDRAYGYTF. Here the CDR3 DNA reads TGTGCCAGCAGCCCCGACAGGGCCTATGGCTACACCTTC.

In DNA, the CDR3 is TGTGCCAGCAGCGTGCTAGCGGGGAAATACAATGAGCAGTTCTTC. This gives the protein CASSVLAGKYNEQFF. This chain connects TRBV9 to TRBJ2-1, with 9 bases matching TRBD2. CDR1 and CDR2 (germline): SGDLS, YYNGEE. Trimming at V came to 2 bases and at J to 4 bases, leaving 4 bases not matched to a gene. CDR3 length: 15 residues.

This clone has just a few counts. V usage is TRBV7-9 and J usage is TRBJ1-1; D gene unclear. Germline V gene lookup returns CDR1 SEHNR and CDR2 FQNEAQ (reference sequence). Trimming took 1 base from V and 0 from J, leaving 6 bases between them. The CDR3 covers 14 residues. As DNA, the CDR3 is TGTGCCAGCAGCTTAGACGCGGTGAACACTGAAGCTTTCTTT. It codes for CASSLDAVNTEAFF.

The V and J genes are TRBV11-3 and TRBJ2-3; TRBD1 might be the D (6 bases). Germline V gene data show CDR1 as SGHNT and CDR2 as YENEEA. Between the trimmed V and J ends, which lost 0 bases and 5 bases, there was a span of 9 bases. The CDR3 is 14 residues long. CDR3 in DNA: TGTGCCAGCAGCTTAGAGCCAGGGGTAGATACGCAGTATTTT. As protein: CASSLEPGVDTQYF.

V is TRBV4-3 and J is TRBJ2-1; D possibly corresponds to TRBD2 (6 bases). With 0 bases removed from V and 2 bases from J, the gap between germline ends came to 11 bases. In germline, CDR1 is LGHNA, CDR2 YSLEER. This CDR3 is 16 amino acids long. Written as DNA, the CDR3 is TGCGCCAGCAGCCAAGAATACGGGGGAGCCTACAATGAGCAGTTCTTC. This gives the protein CASSQEYGGAYNEQFF.

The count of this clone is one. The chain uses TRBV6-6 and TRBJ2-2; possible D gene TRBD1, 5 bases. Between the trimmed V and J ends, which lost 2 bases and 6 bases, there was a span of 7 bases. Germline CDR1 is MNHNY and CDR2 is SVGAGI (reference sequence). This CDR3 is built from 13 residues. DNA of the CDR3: TGTGCCAGCAGTTACCAGGGTTCCGGGGAGCTGTTTTTT. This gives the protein CASSYQGSGELFF.

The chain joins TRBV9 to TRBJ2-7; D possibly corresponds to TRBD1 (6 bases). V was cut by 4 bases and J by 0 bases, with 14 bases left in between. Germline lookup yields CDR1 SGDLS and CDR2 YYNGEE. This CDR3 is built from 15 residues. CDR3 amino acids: CASSPHSDSSYEQYF. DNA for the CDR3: TGTGCCAGCAGCCCCCATTCGGACAGCTCCTACGAGCAGTACTTC.

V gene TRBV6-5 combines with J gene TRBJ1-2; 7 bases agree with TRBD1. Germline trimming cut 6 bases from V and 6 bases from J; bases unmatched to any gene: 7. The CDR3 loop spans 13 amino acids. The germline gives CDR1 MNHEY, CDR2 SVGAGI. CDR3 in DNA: TGTGCCAGCAGGATTTGGGACAGTCATGGCTACACCTTC. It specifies CASRIWDSHGYTF.

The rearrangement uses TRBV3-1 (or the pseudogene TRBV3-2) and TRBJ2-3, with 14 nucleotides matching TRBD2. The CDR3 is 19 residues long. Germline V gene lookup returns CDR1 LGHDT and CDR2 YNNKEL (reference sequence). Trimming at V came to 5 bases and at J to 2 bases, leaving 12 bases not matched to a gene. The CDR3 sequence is CASSAGTSGGVWSTDTQYF. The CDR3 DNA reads TGTGCCAGCAGCGCTGGGACTAGCGGGGGAGTGTGGTCCACAGATACGCAGTATTTT.